This passage covers 13 T cell receptor beta chains from one sample sequenced in a study of beta chain features in type 1 diabetes (dated by TCRdb to 2017 to 2018). Overall study outcomes, separate from this receptor: Type 1 diabetes patients showed a moderate but significant shortening of TCRB CDR3 length in all four CD4+ subsets.

The receptor library was made with the immunoSEQ multiplex PCR assay. The entire isolated RNA was reverse transcribed using the High Capacity cDNA Reverse Transcription Kit, and thus expressed TCRB transcripts were sequenced. In its TCRdb copy, this immuneACCESS table keeps in-frame sequences only and misses some clones. Where compared with another copy, unresolved V genes explain less than half of these, and the others have no known cause. This sample is represented by 240,000 or so clones; roughly 14% of them were singletons. In total, the top ten clones hold approximately 0.02% of the sample. No cognate antigen is known for these TCRs. The sample was naive CD4+ T cells from blood. Taken with the paper, the label for cell subset or site translates to: true naive CD4+ T cells. The receptors were gathered from a man aged 25-40 years with type 1 diabetes.

This chain's CDR3 is CASSPSLRGSGTEAFF. The DNA for the CDR3 is TGTGCCAGCAGCCCAAGCCTCCGGGGATCGGGAACTGAAGCTTTCTTT. V and J are TRBV7-9 and TRBJ1-1; D is ambiguous. The germline V gene has CDR1 SEHNR and CDR2 FQNEAQ (reference sequence). The CDR3 has 16 residues. V lost 5 bases and J lost 5, with 21 bases in between.

This clone was detected only a few times. The genes are TRBV27 and TRBJ2-7, with TRBD1 matching over 7 bases. Germline CDR1 MNHEY, CDR2 SMNVEV (reference sequence). The CDR3 loop spans 13 amino acids. Trimming cost V 5 bases and J 2 bases; bases outside gene matches: 3. The DNA of the CDR3 is TGTGCCAGCAGTCGGACAGGACCCTACGAGCAGTACTTC. Amino acids: CASSRTGPYEQYF.

This chain uses TRBV18 with TRBJ2-1; TRBD2 matches 10 bases. V was clipped by 3 bases and J by 4 bases; unmatched bases: 6. The germline CDR1 and CDR2 sequences are KGHSH and LQKENI. The CDR3 runs 16 residues. This CDR3 is CASSPPLAGVYNEQFF. The CDR3 nucleotides are TGTGCCAGCTCACCCCCTCTAGCGGGGGTATACAATGAGCAGTTCTTC.

V is TRBV7-9 and J is TRBJ2-3; 7 nucleotides agree with TRBD2. CDR1 is SEHNR and CDR2 is FQNEAQ in the germline V gene (reference sequence). V dropped 2 bases and J dropped 2; count of bases not matched to a gene: 7. The CDR3 has 16 amino acids. CDR3 DNA sequence: TGTGCCAGCAGCTTACGACGGGAGGAGATCACAGATACGCAGTATTTT. It codes for CASSLRREEITDTQYF.

Only a few counts were recorded for this clone. V gene TRBV11-2 combines with J gene TRBJ1-1; D is undetermined. The V gene lost 1 base and the J gene lost 2 bases, with 5 bases spanning the gap. The CDR3 extends over 13 amino acids. The germline gives CDR1 SGHAT, CDR2 FQNNGV. The CDR3 here is CASSLGGNTEAFF. The CDR3 nucleotides are TGTGCCAGCAGCTTAGGAGGAAACACTGAAGCTTTCTTT.

Written as DNA, the CDR3 is TGTGCCAGCAGCTTGGGGCTAGAAGGGTTCTACGAGCAGTACTTC. This codes for CASSLGLEGFYEQYF. The chain carries TRBV7-2 and TRBJ2-7; D perhaps matches TRBD1 (5 bases). CDR1 and CDR2 from the germline V gene are SGHTA and FQGNSA. The CDR3 has 15 amino acids. Trimming stripped 3 bases from V and 3 bases from J, with 15 bases between. Drawing the rest from reference TRBV7-2 and TRBJ2-7, the complete variable domain is GAGVSQSPSNKVTEKGKDVELRCDPISGHTALYWYRQSLGQGLEFLIYFQGNSAPDKSGLPSDRFSAERTGGSVSTLTIQRTQQEDSAVYLCASSLGLEGFYEQYFGPGTRLTVT.

The chain links TRBV18 to TRBJ1-1; TRBD1 agrees at 10 bases. J lost 4 bases, V lost 3 bases, and 5 bases had no gene match. Germline CDR1 and CDR2: KGHSH and LQKENI. The length of the CDR3 is 15 residues. This chain's CDR3 is CASSPRGQGTTEAFF. In DNA, the CDR3 is TGTGCCAGCTCACCTCGGGGACAGGGGACCACTGAAGCTTTCTTT. Based on the CDR3 plus reference TRBV18 and TRBJ1-1, the full variable domain is NAGVMQNPRHLVRRRGQEARLRCSPMKGHSHVYWYRQLPEEGLKFMVYLQKENIIDESGMPKERFSAEFPKEGPSILRIQQVVRGDSAAYFCASSPRGQGTTEAFFGQGTRLTVV.

This chain uses TRBV5-1 with TRBJ2-3, with D perhaps matching TRBD2 (6 bases). Germline V lookup: CDR1 SGHRS, CDR2 YFSETQ. V dropped 2 bases and J dropped 4 bases, with 14 bases sitting between them. The CDR3 totals 15 residues. The CDR3 DNA sequence: TGCGCCAGCAGCTTAGGGGAGGTAGTTTCAGATACGCAGTATTTT. This codes for CASSLGEVVSDTQYF.

This clone appeared a few times. In DNA, the CDR3 is TGCGCCAGCAGCTCCTCCGGGAGGGGCTACAATGAGCAGTTCTTC. This gives the protein CASSSSGRGYNEQFF. The V gene is TRBV5-1, the J gene TRBJ2-1, with 8 bases fitting TRBD2. V dropped 3 bases and J dropped 3; count of bases not matched to a gene: 5. Per germline, CDR1 SGHRS and CDR2 YFSETQ. This CDR3 comprises 15 residues.

The chain links TRBV10-3 to TRBJ2-7; 7 bases line up with TRBD1. This CDR3 has 15 amino acids. Germline lookup yields CDR1 ENHRY and CDR2 SYGVKD. V was clipped by 3 bases and J by 1 base; unmatched bases: 6. This CDR3 is CAISDGTVESYEQYF. The CDR3 coding sequence is TGTGCCATCAGTGATGGGACAGTCGAGTCCTACGAGCAGTACTTC.

The chain couples TRBV4-1 to TRBJ2-7; TRBD2 aligns across 15 bases. Germline V gives CDR1 MGHRA, CDR2 YSYEKL. The trim removed 4 bases at V and 2 bases at J, leaving 6 bases unmatched. This CDR3 spans 17 amino acids. The CDR3 loop is CASSRGTSGGLTYEQYF. The CDR3 nucleotides read TGCGCCAGCAGCCGCGGGACTAGCGGGGGGCTGACCTACGAGCAGTACTTC.

This clone came up a few times. The chain links TRBV5-6 to TRBJ1-5, with a possible D match to TRBD1 (6 bases). The V gene lost 0 bases and the J gene lost 1 base, with 14 bases spanning the gap. CDR1 and CDR2 from the germline V gene are SGHDT and YYEEEE. The CDR3 runs 17 residues. CDR3 bases: TGTGCCAGCAGCTTGGGTGTGGGGGGGCTGAGCAATCAGCCCCAGCATTTT. Translation: CASSLGVGGLSNQPQHF.

This clone came up a few times. The V and J genes are TRBV7-2 and TRBJ1-4; 9 nucleotides align to TRBD1. J was trimmed by 7 bases and V by 5 bases; bases with no gene match: 5. Germline CDR1 reads SGHTA; CDR2 reads FQGNSA. The CDR3 runs 14 residues. The CDR3 DNA sequence: TGTGCCAGCAGCGGGGACAGGGATCGTGAAAAACTGTTTTTT. Protein product: CASSGDRDREKLFF.